Listed here is a single TCR beta chain. This CDR3 is built from 13 residues. Per the germline V gene, CDR1 is SGHNT and CDR2 is YYREEE (reference sequence). V was shortened by 1 base and J by 5 bases, with 6 bases between the two germline ends. TCRdb keeps only in-frame clones here, not all; method: immunoSEQ multiplex PCR. The sample includes roughly 1.5 million clones, roughly 98% of them seen just once. The data stem from a study of shared clonotypes between healthy human individuals. This TCR derives from a man aged 30 to 45 in good health. The V and J genes are TRBV5-4 and TRBJ2-2; no clear D gene. Sequencing was done on a sample of naive CD4+ T cells sorted from blood. Subset described: CD45RA+ positively selected. CDR3 sequence (DNA): TGTGCCAGCAGCTTGTTAGGGACCGGGGAGCTGTTTTTT. Its protein product is CASSLLGTGELFF.